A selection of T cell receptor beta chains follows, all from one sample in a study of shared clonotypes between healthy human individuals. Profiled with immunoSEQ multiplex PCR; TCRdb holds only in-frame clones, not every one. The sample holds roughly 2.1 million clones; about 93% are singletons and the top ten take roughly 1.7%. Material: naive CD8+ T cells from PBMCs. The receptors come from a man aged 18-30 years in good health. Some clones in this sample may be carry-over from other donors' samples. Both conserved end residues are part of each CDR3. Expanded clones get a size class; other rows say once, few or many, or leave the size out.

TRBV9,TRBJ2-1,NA,CASSVQAGEQFF
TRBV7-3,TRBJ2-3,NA,CASSPGTLSTDTQYF
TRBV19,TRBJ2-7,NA,CASSRDRVDWYEQYF
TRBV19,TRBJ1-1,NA,CASSIGAVMNTEAFF
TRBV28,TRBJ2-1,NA,CASSATGFGNNEQFF
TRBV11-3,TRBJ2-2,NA,CASSLDPSREGLENGELFF
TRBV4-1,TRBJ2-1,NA,CASSQEGLAGRMGNNEQFF
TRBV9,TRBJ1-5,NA,CASSAGEGSNQPQHF
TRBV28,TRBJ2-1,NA,CASTPLGGAGSNEQFF
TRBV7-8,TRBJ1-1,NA,CASSLTTQGPDTEAFF
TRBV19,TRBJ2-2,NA,CASSYRGTGELFF
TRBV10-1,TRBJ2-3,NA,CASSVGGQGWDTQYF
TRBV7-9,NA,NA,CASSSGQGRTYEQYF
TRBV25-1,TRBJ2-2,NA,CASSGTTNTGELFF
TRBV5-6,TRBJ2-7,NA,CASSLYSQRYYEQYF
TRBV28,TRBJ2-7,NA,CASSLGDPTYEQYF
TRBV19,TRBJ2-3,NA,CASSMLAGSDTQYF
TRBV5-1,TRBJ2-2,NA,CASSPGLAGLETGELFF
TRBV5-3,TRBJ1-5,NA,CARSLGGERSNQPQHF
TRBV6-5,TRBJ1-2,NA,CASSYSRQGAYGYTF
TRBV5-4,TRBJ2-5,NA,CASSLGVRGSGYQETQYF
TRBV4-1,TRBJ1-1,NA,CASSQDLGYTEAFF
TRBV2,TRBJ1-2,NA,CASSTRTGNGYTF
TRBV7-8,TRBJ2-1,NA,CASSFVRGSYNEQFF
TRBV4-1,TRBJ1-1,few,CASSQDRVLMNTEAFF
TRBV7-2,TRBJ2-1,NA,CASIGRESYNEQFF
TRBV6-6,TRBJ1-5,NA,CASSMTGVNQPQHF
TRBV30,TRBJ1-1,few,CAWSVYGNYEAFF
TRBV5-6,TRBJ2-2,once,CASSPSGGSGELFF
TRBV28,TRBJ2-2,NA,CASSLGTGELFF
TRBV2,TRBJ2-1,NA,CASSKGSGTSYNEQFF
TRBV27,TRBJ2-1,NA,CASSLYRGSGNEQFF
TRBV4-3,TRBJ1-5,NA,CASSQGVTNQPQHF
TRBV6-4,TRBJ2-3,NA,CASSLSGRPTDTQYF
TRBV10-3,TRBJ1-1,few,CAIMSDTNTEAFF
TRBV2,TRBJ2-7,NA,CASSQMSGEQYF
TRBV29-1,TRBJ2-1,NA,CSVEGLAGGPDNEQFF
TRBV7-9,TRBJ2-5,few,CASSSSTGWETQYF
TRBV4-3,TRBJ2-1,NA,CASSQARGYEQFF
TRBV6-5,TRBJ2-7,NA,CASSSDNYEQYF
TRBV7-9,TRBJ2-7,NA,CASSHPREVYEQYF
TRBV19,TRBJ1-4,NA,CASGTLNEKLFF
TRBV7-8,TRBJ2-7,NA,CASSSNSGGRRREQYF
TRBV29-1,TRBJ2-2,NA,CSARIGAGELFF
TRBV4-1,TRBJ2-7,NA,CASSHMGTYEQYF
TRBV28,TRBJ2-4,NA,CASSLEAGLAKNIQYF
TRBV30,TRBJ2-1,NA,CAWSDLASEQFF
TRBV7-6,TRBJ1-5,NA,CASSLAPGLGNQPQHF
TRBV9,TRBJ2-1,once,CASSGTSGRLSYNEQFF
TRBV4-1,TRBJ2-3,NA,CASSQNTDTQYF
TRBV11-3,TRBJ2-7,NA,CASSLDSGRYSYEQYF
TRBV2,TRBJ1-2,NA,CASSESETGGYGYTF
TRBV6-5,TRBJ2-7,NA,CASSYSSRESSYEQYF